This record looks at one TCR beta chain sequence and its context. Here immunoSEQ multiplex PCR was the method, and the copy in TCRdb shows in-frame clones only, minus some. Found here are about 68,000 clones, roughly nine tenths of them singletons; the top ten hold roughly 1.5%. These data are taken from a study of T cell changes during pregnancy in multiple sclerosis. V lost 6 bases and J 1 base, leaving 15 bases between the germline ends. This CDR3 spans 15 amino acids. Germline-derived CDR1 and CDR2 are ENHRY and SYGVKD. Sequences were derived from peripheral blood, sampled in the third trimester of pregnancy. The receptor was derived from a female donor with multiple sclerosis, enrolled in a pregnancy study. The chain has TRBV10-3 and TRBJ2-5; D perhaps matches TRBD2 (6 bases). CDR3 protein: CAISAGAGIQETQYF. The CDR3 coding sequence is TGTGCCATCAGCGCCGGAGCGGGCATCCAAGAGACCCAGTACTTC.